The 9 T cell receptor beta chains below all came from one sample that was sequenced in a study of OX40 agonist ivuxolimab in advanced cancers. Measured with immunoSEQ multiplex PCR; TCRdb has only the in-frame clones, and not every one. The sample includes some 74,000 clones, approximately 85% of them seen just once. Material: CD4+ or CD8+ T cells sorted from blood, obtained in a trial of the OX40 agonist ivuxolimab. These receptors came from an adult with an advanced solid tumor such as melanoma, head and neck, liver or kidney cancer.

The sample holds one count of this clone. The J gene is TRBJ1-1, the V gene TRBV5-6; D remains ambiguous. The CDR3 loop spans 14 amino acids. Trimming shortened V by 3 bases and J by 1 base, and 10 bases separated the two germline ends. The germline gives CDR1 SGHDT, CDR2 YYEEEE. The CDR3 loop is CASSSSRTNTEAFF. The CDR3 region has the DNA TGTGCCAGCAGCTCTTCAAGAACGAACACTGAAGCTTTCTTT.

The chain recombines TRBV6-5 with TRBJ2-7, with D uncertain. The CDR3 contains 14 residues. With 2 bases removed from V and 6 bases from J, the gap between germline ends came to 14 bases. The germline V gene encodes CDR1 MNHEY and CDR2 SVGAGI. The CDR3 sequence is CASSYDPTVGEQYF. The DNA of the CDR3 is TGTGCCAGCAGTTACGACCCTACGGTAGGCGAGCAGTACTTC.

This clone was picked up one time. This sequence joins TRBV12-5 and TRBJ2-5; D unclear. Germline V gives CDR1 LGHNT, CDR2 FRNRAP. CDR3 size: 13 residues. V was pared by 6 bases and J by 1 base, with 9 bases between. CDR3 DNA: TGTGCTAGTGGGTCGCCCCCCCAAGAGACCCAGTACTTC. It specifies CASGSPPQETQYF.

The chain links TRBV9 to TRBJ2-7; D possibly corresponds to TRBD2 (5 bases). Trimming removed 0 bases from V and 6 bases from J, with 16 bases in between. CDR1 is SGDLS, CDR2 YYNGEE, per germline. The CDR3 has 15 amino acids. The CDR3 region has the DNA TGTGCCAGCAGCGTAGCTAGCCGGGATACTGGCGAGCAGTACTTC. As protein: CASSVASRDTGEQYF. The full variable domain, rest sourced from reference TRBV9 and TRBJ2-7, is DSGVTQTPKHLITATGQRVTLRCSPRSGDLSVYWYQQSLDQGLQFLIQYYNGEERAKGNILERFSAQQFPDLHSELNLSSLELGDSALYFCASSVASRDTGEQYFGPGTRLTVT.

The J gene is TRBJ2-7, the V gene TRBV5-4, with TRBD2 identical over 7 bases. J lost 11 bases, V lost 2 bases, and 19 bases had no gene match. This CDR3 has 16 residues. Germline values: CDR1 SGHNT, CDR2 YYREEE (reference sequence). The CDR3 DNA reads TGTGCCAGCAGCTTACCCTCGCGGGGGATAATCCGGAGGGAGTACTTC. The encoded protein is CASSLPSRGIIRREYF.

The chain combines TRBV28 with TRBJ2-4; 7 nucleotides line up with TRBD1. The V and J ends lost 4 bases and 0 bases, in that order; junction bases with no gene match: 6. In germline, CDR1 is MDHEN, CDR2 SYDVKM. The CDR3 is 16 amino acids. The CDR3 nucleotides read TGTGCCAGCAGTTCCTCCGGGACAGTAGCCAAAAACATTCAGTACTTC. Translation: CASSSSGTVAKNIQYF.

This clone was counted between two and nine times. The CDR3 here is CASSEGQSSNQPQHF. The DNA for the CDR3 is TGCGCCAGCAGTGAAGGACAGTCTAGCAATCAGCCCCAGCATTTT. The chain is built from TRBV10-2 and TRBJ1-5; a possible D gene is TRBD1 (6 bases). Germline assignment: CDR1 WSHSY and CDR2 SAAADI. The CDR3 spans 15 residues. Between the trimmed V and J ends, which lost 3 bases and 0 bases, there was a span of 9 bases.

V and J are TRBV5-4 and TRBJ2-1; 8 bases fit TRBD2. This CDR3 spans 16 amino acids. Germline lookup yields CDR1 SGHNT and CDR2 YYREEE (reference sequence). The V segment lost 4 bases and the J segment 6 bases; nucleotides outside the gene matches: 12. The CDR3 sequence: CASSLGSGLDTNEQFF. DNA for the CDR3: TGTGCCAGCAGCCTAGGATCGGGACTAGATACCAATGAGCAGTTCTTC.

The chain is built from TRBV29-1 and TRBJ2-3; the D call may be TRBD1 or TRBD2 (5 bases each). The V gene lost 3 bases and the J gene lost 11 bases, with 15 bases spanning the gap. CDR1 is SQVTM, CDR2 ANQGSEA, per germline. The CDR3 contains 12 residues. The CDR3 DNA is TGCAGCGTTGAGTTTACCGGGACGCTGCAGTATTTT. Its translation is CSVEFTGTLQYF.